This T cell receptor (beta chain) was found in a study of graft-versus-host responses after intestinal transplantation. The V gene's germline CDR1 is SGHRS and CDR2 YFSETQ. Losses at the gene ends were 3 bases for V and 3 bases for J; bases not matched to a gene: 3. CDR3 size: 15 residues. Worth noting for this clone: Its target is unknown.

Sequencing used immunoSEQ multiplex PCR; TCRdb keeps in-frame clones, though not all of them. The table has tens of thousands of clones, 89% seen once. The chain links TRBV5-1 to TRBJ2-7, with TRBD2 matching 13 bases. The source material was unstimulated CD4+ T cells sorted from spleen or lymph node cells, sampled before transplant. The receptor was isolated from a human donor who was the organ donor for an intestinal transplant. The CDR3 is CASSSGTSGIYEQYF. The CDR3 nucleotides are TGCGCCAGCAGCTCCGGGACTAGCGGGATCTACGAGCAGTACTTC.